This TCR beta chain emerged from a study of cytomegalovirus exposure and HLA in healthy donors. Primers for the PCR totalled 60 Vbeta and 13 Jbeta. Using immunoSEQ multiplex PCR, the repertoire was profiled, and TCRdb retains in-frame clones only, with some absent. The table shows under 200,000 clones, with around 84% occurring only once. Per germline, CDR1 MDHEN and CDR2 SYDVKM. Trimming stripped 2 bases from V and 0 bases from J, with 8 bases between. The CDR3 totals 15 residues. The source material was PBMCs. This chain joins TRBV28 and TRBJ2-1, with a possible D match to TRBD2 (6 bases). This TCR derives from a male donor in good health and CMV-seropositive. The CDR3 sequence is CASSLGGYSYNEQFF. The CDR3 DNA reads TGTGCCAGCAGTTTAGGGGGGTACTCCTACAATGAGCAGTTCTTC.